This paragraph covers one T cell receptor (beta chain) sequence. This sample stems from a study of control samples from healthy donors and cancer patients. Measured with immunoSEQ multiplex PCR; TCRdb has only the in-frame clones, and not every one. The sample yields 130,000 to 150,000 clones, more than 90% seen once. The germline V and J ends were trimmed by 1 base and 4 bases, with 8 bases remaining between them. Germline V gene data show CDR1 as LNHNV and CDR2 as YYDKDF (reference sequence). The length of the CDR3 is 13 residues. The origin of this receptor is a man aged 25 to 40 in good health. The sequencing sample was made of blood. The rearrangement uses TRBV15 and TRBJ2-7, with D tentatively TRBD1 (6 bases). The DNA for the CDR3 is TGTGCCACCAGCAGAGTAGGGGGATACGAGCAGTACTTC. It specifies CATSRVGGYEQYF.